This T cell receptor (beta chain) is drawn from a study of blood T cell repertoires in COVID-19. The overall study: There were acute and convalescent COVID-19 samples, and they came from the United States, Italy and Spain. In each case, the material was cDNA or gDNA derived from T cells, B-cell-depleted T cells, or PBMCs.

In germline, CDR1 is MGHRA, CDR2 YSYEKL. The CDR3 has 14 amino acids. Trimming stripped 3 bases from V and 2 bases from J, with 8 bases between. Original processing notes: Amplification of reference gene primers was used by the study to estimate nucleated cell counts. TCRdb's copy holds only in-frame clones and misses some; the assay was immunoSEQ multiplex PCR. V and J calls and clone size are as listed in that table; D and trimming were resolved from the DNA. This table has approximately 210,000 clones, around 82% appearing once. This receptor was obtained from a man aged 45-65 years with active or convalescent COVID-19. The rearrangement joins TRBV4-1 to TRBJ2-1; maybe TRBD2 (6 bases). Sequencing was done on a sample of peripheral blood. CDR3 protein: CASSHGTPYNEQFF. In nucleotides, the CDR3 is TGCGCCAGCAGCCATGGGACTCCCTACAATGAGCAGTTCTTC.